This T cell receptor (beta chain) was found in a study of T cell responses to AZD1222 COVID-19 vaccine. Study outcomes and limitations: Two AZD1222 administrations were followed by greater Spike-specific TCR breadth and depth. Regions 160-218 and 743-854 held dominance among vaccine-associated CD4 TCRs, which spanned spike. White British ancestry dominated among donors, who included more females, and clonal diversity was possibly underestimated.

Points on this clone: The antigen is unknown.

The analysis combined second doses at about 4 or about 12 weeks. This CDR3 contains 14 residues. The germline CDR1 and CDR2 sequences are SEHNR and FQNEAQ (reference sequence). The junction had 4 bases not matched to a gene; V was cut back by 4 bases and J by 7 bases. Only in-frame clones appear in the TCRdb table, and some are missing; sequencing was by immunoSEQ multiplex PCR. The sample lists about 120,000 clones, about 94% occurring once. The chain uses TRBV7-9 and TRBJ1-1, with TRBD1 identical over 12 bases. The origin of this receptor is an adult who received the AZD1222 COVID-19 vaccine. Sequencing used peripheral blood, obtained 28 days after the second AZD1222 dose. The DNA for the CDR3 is TGTGCCAGCAGCTGGGGACAGGGGGCCGGTGAAGCTTTCTTT. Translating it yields CASSWGQGAGEAFF.